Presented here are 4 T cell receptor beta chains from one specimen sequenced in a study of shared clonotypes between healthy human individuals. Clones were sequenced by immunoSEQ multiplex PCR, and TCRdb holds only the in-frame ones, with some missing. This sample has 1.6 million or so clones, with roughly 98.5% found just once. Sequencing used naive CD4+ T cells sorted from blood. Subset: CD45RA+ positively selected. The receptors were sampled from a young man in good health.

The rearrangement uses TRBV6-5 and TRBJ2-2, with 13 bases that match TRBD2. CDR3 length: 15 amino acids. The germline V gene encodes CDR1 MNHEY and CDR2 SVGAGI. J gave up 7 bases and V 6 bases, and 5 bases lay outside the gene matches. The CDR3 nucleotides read TGTGCCAGCAGCTGGACTAGCGGGAGAATCGGGGAGCTGTTTTTT. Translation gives CASSWTSGRIGELFF.

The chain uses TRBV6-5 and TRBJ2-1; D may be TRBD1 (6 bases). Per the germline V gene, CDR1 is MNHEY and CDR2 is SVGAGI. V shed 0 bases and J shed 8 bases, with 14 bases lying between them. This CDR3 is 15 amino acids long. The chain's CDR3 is CASSYSRGSLHEQFF. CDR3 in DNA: TGTGCCAGCAGTTACTCGAGGGGGTCCCTTCATGAGCAGTTCTTC.

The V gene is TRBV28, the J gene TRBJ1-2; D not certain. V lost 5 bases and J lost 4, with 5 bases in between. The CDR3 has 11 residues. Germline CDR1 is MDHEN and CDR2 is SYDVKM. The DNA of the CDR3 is TGTGCCAGCAGTCGACCCTATGGCTACACCTTC. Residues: CASSRPYGYTF.

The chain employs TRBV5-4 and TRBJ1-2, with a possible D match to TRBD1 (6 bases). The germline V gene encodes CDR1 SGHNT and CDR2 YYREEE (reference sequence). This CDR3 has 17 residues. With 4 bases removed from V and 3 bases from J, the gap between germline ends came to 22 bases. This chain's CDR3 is CASSPRQRGANDYGYTF. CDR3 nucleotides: TGTGCCAGCAGCCCTAGACAGAGGGGGGCCAATGACTATGGCTACACCTTC.